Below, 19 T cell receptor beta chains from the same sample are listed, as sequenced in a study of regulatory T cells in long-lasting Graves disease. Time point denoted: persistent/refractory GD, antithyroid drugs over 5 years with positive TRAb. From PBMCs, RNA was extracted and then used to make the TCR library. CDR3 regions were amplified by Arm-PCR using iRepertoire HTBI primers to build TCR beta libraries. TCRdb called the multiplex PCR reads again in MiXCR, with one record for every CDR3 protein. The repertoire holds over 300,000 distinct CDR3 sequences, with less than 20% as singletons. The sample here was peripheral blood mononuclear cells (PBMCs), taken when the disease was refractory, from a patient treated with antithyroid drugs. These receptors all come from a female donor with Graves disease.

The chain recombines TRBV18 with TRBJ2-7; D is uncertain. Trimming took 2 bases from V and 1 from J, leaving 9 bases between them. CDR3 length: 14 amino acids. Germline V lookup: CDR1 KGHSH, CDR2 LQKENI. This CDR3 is CASSPRSRSYEQYF. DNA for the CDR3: TGTGCCAGCTCACCAAGATCGAGATCCTACGAGCAGTACTTC.

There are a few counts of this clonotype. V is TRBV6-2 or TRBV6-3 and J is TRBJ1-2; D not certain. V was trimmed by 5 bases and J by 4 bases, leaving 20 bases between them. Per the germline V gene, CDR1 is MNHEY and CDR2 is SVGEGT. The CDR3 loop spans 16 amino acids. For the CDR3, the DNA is TGTGCCAGCAGTGAAAGTTGGGCAGGAGGAACCTATGGCTACACCTTC. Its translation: CASSESWAGGTYGYTF.

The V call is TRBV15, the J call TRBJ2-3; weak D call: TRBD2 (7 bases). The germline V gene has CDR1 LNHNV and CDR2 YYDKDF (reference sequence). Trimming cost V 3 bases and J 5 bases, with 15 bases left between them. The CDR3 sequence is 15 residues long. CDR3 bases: TGTGCCACCAGCAGGATGAGGGAGGGGGTAGATACGCAGTATTTT. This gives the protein CATSRMREGVDTQYF. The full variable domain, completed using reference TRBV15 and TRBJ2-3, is DAMVIQNPRYQVTQFGKPVTLSCSQTLNHNVMYWYQQKSSQAPKLLFHYYDKDFNNEADTPDNFQSRRPNTSFCFLDIRSPGLGDTAMYLCATSRMREGVDTQYFGPGTRLTVL.

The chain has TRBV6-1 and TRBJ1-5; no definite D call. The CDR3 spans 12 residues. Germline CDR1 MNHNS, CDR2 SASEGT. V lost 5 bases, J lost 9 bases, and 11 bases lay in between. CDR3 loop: CASSKWGAPQHF. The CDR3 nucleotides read TGTGCCAGCAGTAAATGGGGAGCGCCCCAGCATTTT.

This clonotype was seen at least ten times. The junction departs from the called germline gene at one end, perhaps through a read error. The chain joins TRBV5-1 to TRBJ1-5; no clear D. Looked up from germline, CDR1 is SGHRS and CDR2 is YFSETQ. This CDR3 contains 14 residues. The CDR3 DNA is TGTGCCAGCAGCCTTGGGGTGAGCAATCAGCCCCAGCATTTT. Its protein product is CASSLGVSNQPQHF.

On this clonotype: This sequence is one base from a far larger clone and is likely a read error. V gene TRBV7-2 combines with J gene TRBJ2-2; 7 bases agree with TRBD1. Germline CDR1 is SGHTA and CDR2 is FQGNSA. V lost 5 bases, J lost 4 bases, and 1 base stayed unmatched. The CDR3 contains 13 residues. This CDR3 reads CASSRQGTGELFF. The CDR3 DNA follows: TGTGCCAGCAGCCGACAGGGCACCGGGGAGCTGTTTTTT.

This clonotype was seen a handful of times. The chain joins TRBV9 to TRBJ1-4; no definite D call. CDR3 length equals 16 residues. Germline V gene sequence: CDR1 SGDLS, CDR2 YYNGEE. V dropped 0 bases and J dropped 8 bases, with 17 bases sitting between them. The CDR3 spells CASSVAPKGPLEKLFF. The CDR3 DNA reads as TGTGCCAGCAGCGTAGCCCCGAAGGGTCCCCTCGAAAAACTGTTTTTT.

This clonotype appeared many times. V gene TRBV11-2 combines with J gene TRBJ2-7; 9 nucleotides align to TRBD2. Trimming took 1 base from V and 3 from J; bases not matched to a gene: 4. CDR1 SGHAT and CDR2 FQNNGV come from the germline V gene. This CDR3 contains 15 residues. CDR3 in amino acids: CASSLVAGDHYEQYF. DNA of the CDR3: TGTGCCAGCAGCTTAGTAGCGGGAGATCACTACGAGCAGTACTTC.

The CDR3 reads CASSYEVRMETQYF. The DNA for the CDR3 is TGTGCCAGCAGTTACGAAGTGAGGATGGAGACCCAGTACTTC. V and J are TRBV6-2 or TRBV6-3 and TRBJ2-5; D not certain. CDR3 size: 14 residues. The V gene lost 2 bases and the J gene lost 5 bases, with 12 bases spanning the gap. Germline CDR1 is MNHEY and CDR2 is SVGEGT.

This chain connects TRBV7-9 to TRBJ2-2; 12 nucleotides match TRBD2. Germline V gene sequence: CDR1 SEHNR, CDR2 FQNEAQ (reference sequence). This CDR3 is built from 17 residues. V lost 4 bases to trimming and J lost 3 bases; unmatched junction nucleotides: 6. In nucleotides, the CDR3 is TGTGCCAGCAGCTCGCCGACTAGCGGGGGCTACACCGGGGAGCTGTTTTTT. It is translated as CASSSPTSGGYTGELFF.

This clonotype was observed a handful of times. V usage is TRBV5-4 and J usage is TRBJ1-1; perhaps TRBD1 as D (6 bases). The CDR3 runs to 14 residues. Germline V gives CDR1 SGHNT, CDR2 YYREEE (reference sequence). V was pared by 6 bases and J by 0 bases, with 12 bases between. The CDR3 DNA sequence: TGTGCCAGCAACATGCAGGGGATGAACACTGAAGCTTTCTTT. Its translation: CASNMQGMNTEAFF.

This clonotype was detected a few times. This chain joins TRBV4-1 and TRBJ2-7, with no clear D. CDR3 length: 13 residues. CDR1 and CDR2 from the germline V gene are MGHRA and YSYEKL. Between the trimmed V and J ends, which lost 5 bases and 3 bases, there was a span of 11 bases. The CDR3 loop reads CASSVLLGYEQYF. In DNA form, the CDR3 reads TGCGCCAGCAGCGTTTTACTGGGCTACGAGCAGTACTTC.

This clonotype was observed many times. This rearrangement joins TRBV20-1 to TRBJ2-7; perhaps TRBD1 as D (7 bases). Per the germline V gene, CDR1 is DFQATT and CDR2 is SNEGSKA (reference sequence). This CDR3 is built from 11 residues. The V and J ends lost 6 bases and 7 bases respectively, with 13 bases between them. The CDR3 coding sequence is TGCAGTGCAGAGCAGGGGGGAGAGCAGTACTTC. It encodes CSAEQGGEQYF.

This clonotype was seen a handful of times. The CDR3 loop is CASSFVGSSGTSSYEQYF. The DNA for the CDR3 is TGTGCCAGCAGCTTTGTCGGGTCTAGCGGCACAAGCTCCTACGAGCAGTACTTC. The rearrangement links TRBV7-2 to TRBJ2-7; 7 bases align to TRBD2. CDR3 length equals 18 residues. CDR1 is SGHTA, CDR2 FQGNSA, per germline. The junction had 14 bases not matched to a gene; V was cut back by 3 bases and J by 0 bases.

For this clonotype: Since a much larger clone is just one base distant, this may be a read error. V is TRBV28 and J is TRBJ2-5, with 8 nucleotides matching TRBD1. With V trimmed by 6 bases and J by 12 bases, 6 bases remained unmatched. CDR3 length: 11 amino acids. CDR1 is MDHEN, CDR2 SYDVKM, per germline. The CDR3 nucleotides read TGTGCCAGCAGCCATGGACAGGGAAAGTACTTC. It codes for CASSHGQGKYF.

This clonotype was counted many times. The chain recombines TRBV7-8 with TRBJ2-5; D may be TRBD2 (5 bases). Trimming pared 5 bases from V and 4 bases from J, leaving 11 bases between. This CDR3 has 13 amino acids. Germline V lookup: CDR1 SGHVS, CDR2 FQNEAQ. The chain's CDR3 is CASSTTSPETQYF. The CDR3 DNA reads TGTGCCAGCAGCACAACTAGTCCAGAGACCCAGTACTTC.

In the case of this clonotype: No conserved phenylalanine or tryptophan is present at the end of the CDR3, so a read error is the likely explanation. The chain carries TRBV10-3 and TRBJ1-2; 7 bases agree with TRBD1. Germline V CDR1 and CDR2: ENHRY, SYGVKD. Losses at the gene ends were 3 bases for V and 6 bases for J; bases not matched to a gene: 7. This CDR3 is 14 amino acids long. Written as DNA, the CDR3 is TGTGCCATCAGTGACCCAAGACAGGGCCATGGCTACACCCTC. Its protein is CAISDPRQGHGYTL.

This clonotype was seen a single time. The CDR3: CASSYPGYEQYF. For the CDR3, the DNA is TGTGCCAGCAGTTATCCGGGCTACGAGCAGTACTTC. J is TRBJ2-7 and V is TRBV6-5; D call uncertain. Trimming left V 3 bases short and J 3 bases short, with 6 bases between. CDR3 length: 12 residues. Germline-derived CDR1 and CDR2 are MNHEY and SVGAGI.

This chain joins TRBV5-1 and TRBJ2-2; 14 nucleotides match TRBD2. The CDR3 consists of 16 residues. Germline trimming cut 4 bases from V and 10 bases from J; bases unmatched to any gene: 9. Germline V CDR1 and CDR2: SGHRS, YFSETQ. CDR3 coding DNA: TGCGCCAGCAGCCCGGGGACTAGCGGGAGACCGAAGGAGCTGTTTTTT. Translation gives CASSPGTSGRPKELFF.